This T cell receptor (beta chain) was profiled in a study of T cells in localized non-small cell lung cancer. TCRdb's table, derived via immunoSEQ multiplex PCR, lists solely in-frame clones and lacks some. The sample shows roughly 39,000 clones, around 86% of them seen only once. Study-level points and caveats: Adjacent lung held a median around 56 of the top 100 tumor clones. Longer overall survival was seen with higher T cell density measured in blood.

With regard to this clone: Its antigen is currently unknown.

In germline, CDR1 is SNHLY, CDR2 FYNNEI. The V segment lost 4 bases and the J segment 10 bases; nucleotides outside the gene matches: 6. The CDR3 consists of 14 residues. The clonotype comes from a man aged 18 to 55 with stage I lung adenocarcinoma. The chain joins TRBV2 to TRBJ2-1, with 11 bases matching TRBD2. The sequences come from peripheral blood, collected before any cancer treatment. The CDR3 region is CASSVAGGQVEQFF. The CDR3 coding sequence is TGTGCCAGCAGTGTAGCGGGGGGGCAGGTAGAGCAGTTCTTC.